These 18 T cell receptor beta chains came from one sample sequenced in a study of cytomegalovirus exposure and HLA in healthy donors. The PCR used 60 Vbeta and 13 Jbeta primers. Libraries were prepared by immunoSEQ multiplex PCR; TCRdb keeps only in-frame clonotypes and omits some of them. The profile shows 170,000 or so clones, roughly four fifths of them singletons. Material: PBMCs. These receptors were collected from a man aged 45-65 years in good health and CMV-seronegative.

V usage is TRBV6-1 and J usage is TRBJ2-7, with 10 positions matching TRBD1. CDR1 and CDR2 (germline): MNHNS, SASEGT. CDR3 length: 15 residues. With 8 bases clipped from V and 0 bases from J, the junction kept 7 bases outside the gene matches. CDR3 coding DNA: TGTGCCAGCGGGGGTCGACAGGGGGCCTCCTACGAGCAGTACTTC. It encodes CASGGRQGASYEQYF.

This sequence joins TRBV7-2 and TRBJ2-5; TRBD1 aligns across 10 bases. J gave up 4 bases and V 3 bases, and 2 bases lay outside the gene matches. The CDR3 is 14 residues long. Germline assignment: CDR1 SGHTA and CDR2 FQGNSA. CDR3 sequence: CASSLTGGRETQYF. CDR3 in DNA: TGTGCCAGCAGCTTGACAGGGGGCAGAGAGACCCAGTACTTC.

The J gene is TRBJ1-2, the V gene TRBV19; D remains ambiguous. V was shortened by 3 bases and J by 3 bases, with 8 bases between the two germline ends. The CDR3 loop spans 13 amino acids. Germline V gene sequence: CDR1 LNHDA, CDR2 SQIVND (reference sequence). CDR3 sequence: CASSMNRDYGYTF. CDR3 DNA: TGTGCCAGTAGTATGAACCGGGACTATGGCTACACCTTC.

V gene TRBV12-5 combines with J gene TRBJ2-7; maybe TRBD1 (6 bases). Germline V gives CDR1 LGHNT, CDR2 FRNRAP. This CDR3 region has 14 residues. V lost 2 bases, J lost 12 bases, and 20 bases lay in between. Here the CDR3 DNA reads TGTGCTAGTGGTTTGACCGTCCCGGGACATCGCCGGTACTTC. Encoded protein: CASGLTVPGHRRYF.

This clone was picked up a small number of times. V gene TRBV5-1 combines with J gene TRBJ1-1, with 8 bases fitting TRBD1. Germline values: CDR1 SGHRS, CDR2 YFSETQ. With 4 bases clipped from V and 1 base from J, the junction kept 6 bases outside the gene matches. The CDR3 covers 15 residues. CDR3 coding DNA: TGCGCCAGCAGCCCATTTGGACAGGGGAACACTGAAGCTTTCTTT. This sequence encodes CASSPFGQGNTEAFF.

This chain connects TRBV30 to TRBJ1-2, with 7 bases identical to TRBD1. The ends lost 4 bases at V and 7 bases at J; junction bases unmatched: 15. The CDR3 is 15 residues long. Germline CDR1 GTSNPN, CDR2 SVGIG (reference sequence). Here the CDR3 reads CAWKRGPTGFSGYTF. The CDR3 DNA reads TGTGCCTGGAAAAGGGGCCCGACAGGGTTCTCTGGCTACACCTTC.

The genes are TRBV4-1 and TRBJ2-5, with TRBD2 identical over 10 bases. The germline CDR1 and CDR2 sequences are MGHRA and YSYEKL. The CDR3 is 17 amino acids. J lost 3 bases, V lost 0 bases, and 7 bases had no gene match. The chain's CDR3 is CASSQEVAGGIKETQYF. The DNA of the CDR3 is TGCGCCAGCAGCCAAGAAGTAGCGGGGGGAATTAAAGAGACCCAGTACTTC.

In regard to this clone: The sample has other DNA sequences that encode this CDR3 too. The V call is TRBV7-2, the J call TRBJ2-7; the D is unclear. Germline loops: CDR1 SGHTA, CDR2 FQGNSA. V lost 3 bases, J lost 2 bases, and 5 bases lay in between. This CDR3 has 12 residues. The CDR3 DNA reads TGTGCCAGCAGCTTCGGTACCTACGAGCAGTACTTC. Protein sequence: CASSFGTYEQYF.

V gene TRBV7-9 combines with J gene TRBJ2-3; 10 positions agree with TRBD2. V lost 6 bases to trimming and J lost 3 bases; unmatched junction nucleotides: 15. The CDR3 covers 18 residues. Germline V gives CDR1 SEHNR, CDR2 FQNEAQ (reference sequence). The CDR3 loop is CASSFRTSGNVRTDTQYF. The DNA of the CDR3 is TGTGCCAGCAGTTTTCGGACTAGCGGAAACGTTCGGACAGATACGCAGTATTTT.

This clone has a handful of counts. The chain couples TRBV7-9 to TRBJ1-5; D perhaps matches TRBD1 (5 bases). The length of the CDR3 is 14 residues. Looked up from germline, CDR1 is SEHNR and CDR2 is FQNEAQ (reference sequence). Trimming took 2 bases from V and 4 from J, leaving 9 bases between them. The CDR3 region has the DNA TGTGCCAGCAGCTTACATGGGGCAAATCAGCCCCAGCATTTT. Translating gives CASSLHGANQPQHF.

This clone was observed once. Here the CDR3 DNA reads TGTGCCAGCAGAGGACAGGGGGCCGTTCCTGAAGCTTTCTTT. Translating it yields CASRGQGAVPEAFF. V usage is TRBV6-5 and J usage is TRBJ1-1, with 11 bases matching TRBD1. The ends lost 6 bases at V and 6 bases at J; junction bases unmatched: 6. This CDR3 is 14 amino acids long. From germline, CDR1 is MNHEY and CDR2 SVGAGI.

V and J are TRBV18 and TRBJ1-2; 7 bases fit TRBD1. The J segment lost 3 bases and the V segment lost 3 bases, leaving 13 bases of the junction unmatched. Germline CDR1 and CDR2: KGHSH and LQKENI. This CDR3 comprises 17 residues. CDR3 coding DNA: TGTGCCAGCTCACCCACCGTAGGGACAGACCTTTACTATGGCTACACCTTC. This codes for CASSPTVGTDLYYGYTF. Complete variable domain (other parts from reference TRBV18 and TRBJ1-2): NAGVMQNPRHLVRRRGQEARLRCSPMKGHSHVYWYRQLPEEGLKFMVYLQKENIIDESGMPKERFSAEFPKEGPSILRIQQVVRGDSAAYFCASSPTVGTDLYYGYTFGSGTRLTVV.

CDR3 region: CASSLNLAAETQYF. For the CDR3, the DNA is TGTGCCAGCAGCTTAAACCTAGCGGCAGAGACCCAGTACTTC. The chain uses TRBV7-3 and TRBJ2-5; TRBD2 agrees at 7 bases. Germline V gene lookup returns CDR1 SGHTA and CDR2 FQGTGA. The CDR3 is made up of 14 amino acids. V lost 1 base and J lost 4; bases outside the gene matches: 3.

This sequence joins TRBV2 and TRBJ2-1, with 7 bases aligning to TRBD1. The CDR3 totals 17 residues. The V segment lost 6 bases and the J segment 1 base; nucleotides outside the gene matches: 12. Germline V gene sequence: CDR1 SNHLY, CDR2 FYNNEI. CDR3 protein: CASRGGPSPPSYNEQFF. The CDR3 bases are TGTGCCAGCAGAGGGGGCCCTTCTCCTCCTTCCTACAATGAGCAGTTCTTC.

This chain uses TRBV19 with TRBJ2-5; TRBD1 agrees at 7 bases. The CDR3 length is 15 residues. Germline CDR1 and CDR2: LNHDA and SQIVND (reference sequence). The J segment lost 5 bases and the V segment lost 2 bases, leaving 8 bases of the junction unmatched. The DNA for the CDR3 is TGTGCCAGTAGTATAAGACAGGGTGGGGGTGAGACCCAGTACTTC. It yields the protein CASSIRQGGGETQYF.

CDR3 DNA sequence: TGTGCCAGTAAACGACTAGCGGGGGGTGCTCCAGATACGCAGTATTTT. This gives the protein CASKRLAGGAPDTQYF. The rearrangement links TRBV19 to TRBJ2-3; 13 bases are shared with TRBD2. The V gene's germline CDR1 is LNHDA and CDR2 SQIVND (reference sequence). The CDR3 is 16 amino acids. V shed 7 bases, J shed 4 bases, and the junction held 8 bases outside the gene matches. The full variable domain, completed using reference TRBV19 and TRBJ2-3, is DGGITQSPKYLFRKEGQNVTLSCEQNLNHDAMYWYRQDPGQGLRLIYYSQIVNDFQKGDIAEGYSVSREKKESFPLTVTSAQKNPTAFYLCASKRLAGGAPDTQYFGPGTRLTVL.

The chain is built from TRBV15 and TRBJ1-4; possibly TRBD1 for D (5 bases). The CDR3 loop spans 17 amino acids. Germline V gene lookup returns CDR1 LNHNV and CDR2 YYDKDF (reference sequence). The V end was cut by 1 base, the J end by 0 bases, with 12 bases between. CDR3 loop: CATSRVWGVATNEKLFF. The CDR3 coding sequence is TGTGCCACCAGCAGAGTTTGGGGGGTTGCAACTAATGAAAAACTGTTTTTT. The whole variable domain, filled in from reference TRBV15 and TRBJ1-4, reads DAMVIQNPRYQVTQFGKPVTLSCSQTLNHNVMYWYQQKSSQAPKLLFHYYDKDFNNEADTPDNFQSRRPNTSFCFLDIRSPGLGDTAMYLCATSRVWGVATNEKLFFGSGTQLSVL.

This CDR3 reads CASNRAGGGTDTQYF. In DNA form, the CDR3 reads TGTGCCAGCAACCGAGCGGGGGGGGGCACAGATACGCAGTATTTT. This rearrangement joins TRBV6-6 to TRBJ2-3, with 10 bases lining up with TRBD2. Per the germline V gene, CDR1 is MNHNY and CDR2 is SVGAGI (reference sequence). J was trimmed by 1 base and V by 7 bases; bases with no gene match: 5. The CDR3 length is 15 residues.